What follows is one T cell receptor beta chain and its context. Its matching antigen is unknown. TCR beta cDNA libraries had unique molecular identifiers. cDNA molecules numbering around 450,000 came from about 1 to 10 million T cells. In TCRdb, the PCR reads were re-called with MiXCR into one record per CDR3 protein. This sample yields more than 500,000 distinct CDR3 sequences, of which 34% are seen a single time; about 6% belongs to the top ten. This entry comes from a study of post-analysis software for immune sequencing data. Study at large: Disease trajectories encompassed relapsing-remitting, secondary progressive and progressive-relapsing multiple sclerosis.

Study-level points and caveats: Samples sharing a preparation batch grouped tightly together when assessed by F measure. For normalized Chao1 diversity, multiple sclerosis patients scored significantly lower than controls did.

The receptor was derived from a girl aged 2-17 years with multiple sclerosis. Sample: blood.

The CDR3 bases are TGTGCCAGCAGCCAAGATAGGAGGACAGGGGGCGGAGATACGCAGTATTTT. Translation: CASSQDRRTGGGDTQYF. The rearrangement uses TRBV3-1 and TRBJ2-3; 11 nucleotides agree with TRBD1. From germline, CDR1 is LGHDT and CDR2 YNNKEL (reference sequence). The V and J ends lost 0 bases and 5 bases, in that order; junction bases with no gene match: 7. CDR3 size: 17 residues.